These T cell receptor beta chains were read from a single sample in a study of cytomegalovirus exposure and HLA in healthy donors. Assay: immunoSEQ multiplex PCR; the TCRdb copy retains only in-frame clones and omits some. The specimen's table records 40,000 to 50,000 clones. The specimen was PBMCs. These TCRs come from a woman in her forties in good health and CMV-seronegative. The CDR3 runs from the conserved cysteine through the conserved F or W. Each record gives: V gene, CDR3 protein.

TRBV29-1 | CSVEGYTGHGYTF
TRBV29-1 | CSVERGLGAGTQYF
TRBV5-1 | CASSLEVLRNTEAFF
TRBV6-5 | CASRGLETYGYTF
TRBV4-3 | CASSAAGGTEAFF
TRBV7-8 | CASSLGQRPNSPLHF
TRBV29-1 | CSVERGGNTEAFF
TRBV5-1 | CASSFRGPTHTEAFF
TRBV9 | CASSGGTAGTDTQYF
TRBV11-1 | CASRGTSGGLDNEQFF
TRBV5-1 | CASSPWEGGTEAFF
TRBV5-1 | CASPGTGQGETQYF
TRBV28 | CASSSAGGVETQYF
TRBV6-1 | CASSEGSGGPHEQYF
TRBV4-1 | CASSPQGQGRARQPQHF
TRBV6-1 | CAGRGRSILTGELFF
TRBV2 | CASTPDRKNTGELFF
TRBV30 | CAWQLGWDIQYF
TRBV5-1 | CASTLRPTGVEGYTF